The text below deals with one T cell receptor beta chain. What this receptor recognizes is not known. The input lacks base qualities; no much larger clone sits a single base away. This record belongs to a study of shared clonotypes between healthy human individuals (dated by TCRdb to 2020 to 2021). A note on the overall study: A few men and a couple of women, aged 18 to 49 years, made up the cohort. The study deeply sequenced blood TCR repertoires of five healthy adults to estimate repertoire size and the extent of clonotype sharing between individuals. To increase sequencing depth and limit assay-specific biases, different laboratories used diverse techniques to prepare libraries and sequence TCR repertoires. Per donor, three plates each were used for CD4 naive and CD4 memory, two for CD8 naive, and one for CD8 memory. Each donor's leukapheresis produced roughly between roughly 0.94 and 9.5 billion PBMCs.

Study-wide findings and limitations: Sampling was limited to blood, and TCR repertoires in tissue likely differ from TCR repertoires in blood. Clonotypes shared by all four sorted-subset donors showed higher generation probabilities than non-shared clonotypes. Because the study included a small number of donors, the genetic and exposure-history diversity represented was limited. Estimated clonotype richness was generally larger for naive than for memory subsets. When several donors were compared, the shared fraction of clonotypes was around 4.6% for naive CD4, around 3.5% for naive CD8, 2.3% for memory CD4, and less than 0.45% for memory CD8. Rarefaction of sorted-subset datasets indicated incomplete sequencing despite the large sequencing depth. Pairwise subsampling led to the expectation that sequencing depth would affect the degree of clonotype sharing among donors.

For the CD8 naive samples, CD45RO-negative cells were positively selected for CCR7, yielding a CD45RA+CCR7+ population from which TemRA cells were excluded. The donors were healthy, HIV-negative adults with no recently reported acute infections or vaccinations. All donors were Caucasian adults living in Nashville, Tennessee, USA. After blood collection by leukapheresis, PBMCs were isolated using Ficoll-Histopaque density gradient centrifugation and then cryopreserved in the vapor phase of liquid nitrogen. Analytical flow cytometry was used to check the purity and quantity of every magnetically sorted T cell population. Genomic DNA was isolated from each sorted fraction and quantified by UV absorbance on a Nanodrop 2000c. TCR CDR3 regions were amplified from genomic DNA by multiplex PCR using the deep immunoSEQ assay. Extracted genomic DNA from each cell subset was distributed evenly across all wells of several immunoSEQ 96-well plates, and each plate was treated as a replicate. Each replicate PCR for sorted subsets received 150 to 250 ng genomic DNA, equal to tens of thousands of T cell genomes. Purified libraries were measured with a Qubit 3.0 fluorometer, size-checked on a Bioanalyzer 2100, and measured again with the KAPA Library Quantification kit. Every immunoSEQ 96-well plate was sequenced on a dedicated single-read 150-cycle Illumina NextSeq 550 flow cell. The source study handled its data this way. Because the immunoSEQ output held only junctional sequences and lacked quality scores, the filtering could not match the filtering applied to full-length reads. To assign V/J genes and CDR3, sequences were annotated against IMGT germline references using PyIR, a Python wrapper for IgBLAST v1.9. Reads were filtered out if the reads had weak V/J assignments (E-value above 1e-6), no CDR3, stop codons, out-of-frame junctions, or ambiguous translated residues. V3J clonotypes were defined as sequences sharing the same inferred V gene, J gene, and CDR3 amino acid sequence. Percentage overlap between repertoires was computed as shared unique clonotypes divided by the size of the smaller repertoire. Three approaches were used to assess repertoire richness: RTK rarefaction, the Chao1 estimator, and Recon v2.1 estimates of unobserved clonotypes. OLGA was used to compute generation probabilities for all TCRbeta clonotypes that the gDNA method yielded from a few donors. The table comes from immuneACCESS by way of TCRdb, which keeps in-frame sequences with V and J called. Part of the clones is missing from these tables; in studies checked, under half for an unresolved V gene and the rest for unknown reasons. That table is the source of V, J and clone size, and D and trimming were worked out from the DNA. The sample table lists 1.5 million to 2.5 million clones, approximately 94% of them with a count of one. Roughly 1.2% of the sample rests with the top ten.

Sequenced input: naive CD8+ T cells sorted from blood. The meaning of the sample's cell subset or site label: CD45RA+CCR7+. This TCR was recovered from a man in his late teens or twenties in good health.

CDR3 sequence: CASRGPSTGGELFF. The nucleotide sequence reads TGTGCCAGCAGGGGGCCGAGTACAGGCGGGGAGCTGTTTTTT. In this chain, TRBV7-9 is recombined with TRBJ2-2, with a weak D call of TRBD1 (5 bases match). V and J are truncated by 6 bases and 7 bases respectively, leaving an intervening sequence of 15 bases. CDR1 and CDR2 are read off the germline V gene (reference sequence) as SEHNR and FQNEAQ. Measured from the cysteine to the phenylalanine, the CDR3 is 14 residues long. This entry keeps only the CDR3 DNA: 42 bases, framed from base 1.